Following are 6 T cell receptor beta chains from one sample sequenced in a study of response to subunit inactivated influenza vaccine. One entry per CDR3 protein, called by TCRdb with MiXCR from the RT-PCR reads. The sample lists roughly 700,000 distinct CDR3 sequences, approximately 13% occurring once. Sequenced material: PBMCs from blood, taken 14 to 15 days before vaccination. The origin of the receptors is a man aged 45-60 years who received an inactivated influenza vaccine.

This chain links TRBV5-1 with TRBJ2-1; the match to TRBD2 covers 10 bases. Germline V lookup: CDR1 SGHRS, CDR2 YFSETQ. Unmatched junction bases numbered 7, after V lost 2 bases and J lost 2 bases. This CDR3 spans 17 amino acids. The CDR3 loop reads CASSFRLAGDTYNEQFF. Here the CDR3 DNA reads TGCGCCAGCAGCTTCCGCCTAGCGGGGGACACCTACAATGAGCAGTTCTTC.

This clonotype was counted only a few times. The rearrangement links TRBV12-3 or TRBV12-4 to TRBJ2-1; D may be TRBD2 (6 bases). V lost 4 bases, J lost 7 bases, and 20 bases lay in between. This CDR3 spans 16 amino acids. The CDR3 DNA reads as TGTGCCAGCAGTTCATGGACGGAGGGACGACGGAATGAGCAGTTCTTC. Amino acids: CASSSWTEGRRNEQFF.

The V gene is TRBV7-2, the J gene TRBJ2-2; D is ambiguous. Germline V gives CDR1 SGHTA, CDR2 FQGNSA. The CDR3 has 16 residues. V lost 1 base and J 0 bases, leaving 9 bases between the germline ends. CDR3 DNA sequence: TGTGCCAGCAGCTTAGTGGGCAACGCGAACACCGGGGAGCTGTTTTTT. Translating gives CASSLVGNANTGELFF.

In this sample, this clonotype turned up a few times. This sequence joins TRBV7-2 and TRBJ2-7; 7 bases are shared with TRBD1. With 5 bases clipped from V and 5 bases from J, the junction kept 9 bases outside the gene matches. There are 14 residues in the CDR3. From germline, CDR1 is SGHTA and CDR2 FQGNSA. CDR3 amino acids: CASSMTGQINEQYF. In nucleotides, the CDR3 is TGTGCCAGCAGCATGACGGGACAGATCAACGAGCAGTACTTC.

The chain combines TRBV9 with TRBJ1-3; tentative D call: TRBD1 (6 bases). CDR3 length equals 16 residues. Germline CDR1 reads SGDLS; CDR2 reads YYNGEE. Trimming removed 7 bases at V and 0 bases at J, with 17 bases between. The CDR3 DNA sequence: TGTGCCAGCGGAGGGGGGGGAAGAGCCTCTGGAAACACCATATATTTT. This translates into CASGGGGRASGNTIYF.

This clonotype occurred a few times. The V gene is TRBV5-1, the J gene TRBJ2-7, with D perhaps TRBD1 (7 bases). The germline V and J ends were trimmed by 7 bases and 1 base, with 18 bases remaining between them. The CDR3 is made up of 15 amino acids. Germline assignment: CDR1 SGHRS and CDR2 YFSETQ. CDR3 loop: CASCAGYRGSYEQYF. The CDR3, as DNA: TGCGCCAGCTGCGCGGGGTACAGGGGATCCTACGAGCAGTACTTC. Full variable domain (missing parts from reference TRBV5-1 and TRBJ2-7): KAGVTQTPRYLIKTRGQQVTLSCSPISGHRSVSWYQQTPGQGLQFLFEYFSETQRNKGNFPGRFSGRQFSNSRSEMNVSTLELGDSALYLCASCAGYRGSYEQYFGPGTRLTVT.